Below, 14 T cell receptor beta chains from the same sample are listed, as sequenced in a study of T cell changes during pregnancy in multiple sclerosis. Sequencing used immunoSEQ multiplex PCR; TCRdb keeps in-frame clones, though not all of them. The sample yields more than 90,000 clones, more than 90% seen once. The input for sequencing was peripheral blood, taken in the first trimester of pregnancy. All receptors come from a female donor with multiple sclerosis, enrolled in a pregnancy study.

The chain joins TRBV29-1 to TRBJ2-5; 8 bases are shared with TRBD2. The V gene end was trimmed by 6 bases and the J gene end by 5 bases; junction bases not matched to a gene: 14. Per the germline V gene, CDR1 is SQVTM and CDR2 is ANQGSEA. The CDR3 extends over 15 amino acids. CDR3 region: CSVGGRAGALETQYF. DNA for the CDR3: TGCAGCGTCGGGGGTAGAGCGGGAGCGTTGGAGACCCAGTACTTC.

The rearrangement joins TRBV5-4 to TRBJ2-1; 10 nucleotides align to TRBD2. V shed 2 bases and J 10 bases; nucleotides not matched to a gene: 12. There are 16 residues in the CDR3. CDR1 SGHNT and CDR2 YYREEE come from the germline V gene (reference sequence). In nucleotides, the CDR3 is TGTGCCAGCAGCTTTCCTACTAGCGGGATCCGTGTGGAGCAGTTCTTC. This sequence encodes CASSFPTSGIRVEQFF.

This chain joins TRBV27 and TRBJ2-1; 12 nucleotides match TRBD2. V lost 7 bases to trimming and J lost 8 bases; unmatched junction nucleotides: 15. The germline CDR1 and CDR2 sequences are MNHEY and SMNVEV (reference sequence). This CDR3 is 17 amino acids long. Written as DNA, the CDR3 is TGTGCCAGCACCAGCGGACTAGCGGGACCCCTGGTACATGAGCAGTTCTTC. Translated: CASTSGLAGPLVHEQFF.

The rearrangement links TRBV2 to TRBJ2-7, with 9 bases matching TRBD2. Germline V gene sequence: CDR1 SNHLY, CDR2 FYNNEI. With V trimmed by 7 bases and J by 0 bases, 13 bases remained unmatched. The CDR3 sequence is 17 residues long. Here the CDR3 reads CASKTILGSGSSYEQYF. CDR3 coding DNA: TGTGCCAGCAAGACAATTTTAGGTAGCGGGAGCTCCTACGAGCAGTACTTC.

V and J are TRBV18 and TRBJ2-7, with 11 nucleotides matching TRBD2. V shed 3 bases and J 5 bases; nucleotides not matched to a gene: 9. The CDR3 is made up of 16 amino acids. In germline, CDR1 is KGHSH, CDR2 LQKENI. This CDR3 is CASSPKSLAGGDEQYF. For the CDR3, the DNA is TGTGCCAGCTCACCCAAGAGCTTAGCGGGAGGGGACGAGCAGTACTTC.

The rearrangement uses TRBV27 and TRBJ2-1; 10 bases match TRBD1. J lost 1 base, V lost 8 bases, and 23 bases had no gene match. The CDR3 has 21 residues. Germline lookup yields CDR1 MNHEY and CDR2 SMNVEV (reference sequence). The DNA for the CDR3 is TGTGCCAGCCTTTCCCGAGACAGGGGGCAAAAGACCGGGCGGTCCTACAATGAGCAGTTCTTC. Amino acid sequence: CASLSRDRGQKTGRSYNEQFF.

The sample holds one count of this clone. This chain's CDR3 is CASGRYTDEQYF. CDR3 DNA sequence: TGTGCCAGCGGGAGGTATACGGACGAGCAGTACTTC. The J gene is TRBJ2-7, the V gene TRBV6-5; D perhaps matches TRBD2 (6 bases). With 8 bases removed from V and 5 bases from J, the gap between germline ends came to 13 bases. Per the germline V gene, CDR1 is MNHEY and CDR2 is SVGAGI. The CDR3 contains 12 residues.

J is TRBJ1-2 and V is TRBV27; D is perhaps TRBD1 (5 bases). The V and J ends lost 3 bases and 8 bases respectively, with 13 bases between them. The CDR3 length is 13 residues. Germline CDR1 is MNHEY and CDR2 is SMNVEV (reference sequence). CDR3 residues: CASSFAGLGGYTF. CDR3 nucleotides: TGTGCCAGCAGTTTCGCAGGGTTGGGGGGCTACACCTTC.

The rearrangement joins TRBV5-4 to TRBJ2-3; the match to TRBD2 covers 14 bases. CDR1 is SGHNT and CDR2 is YYREEE in the germline V gene (reference sequence). The CDR3 sequence is 16 residues long. V lost 4 bases, J lost 4 bases, and 5 bases stayed unmatched. The CDR3 loop is CASSPRLAGGSDTQYF. The CDR3 DNA reads as TGTGCCAGCAGCCCCAGACTAGCGGGAGGGTCAGATACGCAGTATTTT.

The chain uses TRBV7-9 and TRBJ2-3, with D perhaps matching TRBD1 (6 bases). The ends were cut back, 6 bases at V and 2 bases at J, with 18 bases in the middle. The CDR3 consists of 16 residues. Germline V lookup: CDR1 SEHNR, CDR2 FQNEAQ (reference sequence). The CDR3 spells CASSLSAGEATDTQYF. The CDR3 bases are TGTGCCAGCAGTCTGTCGGCAGGGGAAGCCACAGATACGCAGTATTTT.

The rearrangement links TRBV6-5 to TRBJ1-2; TRBD1 is a possible D gene (6 bases). V lost 6 bases and J lost 6, with 17 bases in between. CDR1 and CDR2 (germline): MNHEY, SVGAGI. The CDR3 runs 14 residues. The DNA of the CDR3 is TGTGCCAGCAGAACACAGGGTAGGGGCAATGGCTACACCTTC. It translates to CASRTQGRGNGYTF.

The chain employs TRBV30 and TRBJ2-7, with 10 bases aligning to TRBD2. This CDR3 has 15 amino acids. Germline CDR1 is GTSNPN and CDR2 is SVGIG (reference sequence). The V segment lost 4 bases and the J segment 1 base; nucleotides outside the gene matches: 7. The CDR3 sequence: CAWTPGLALSYEQYF. The DNA of the CDR3 is TGTGCCTGGACCCCGGGACTAGCGCTATCCTACGAGCAGTACTTC.

The rearrangement uses TRBV2 and TRBJ2-5, with 8 bases lining up with TRBD2. CDR1 and CDR2 (germline): SNHLY, FYNNEI. This CDR3 contains 14 residues. V lost 4 bases to trimming and J lost 1 base; unmatched junction nucleotides: 2. CDR3 DNA sequence: TGTGCCAGCAGTGCACTAGCGGCCCAAGAGACCCAGTACTTC. Its protein is CASSALAAQETQYF.

V usage is TRBV29-1 and J usage is TRBJ2-7; D possibly corresponds to TRBD2 (5 bases). Trimming removed 6 bases from V and 2 bases from J, with 14 bases in between. This CDR3 is built from 13 residues. Germline V gene data show CDR1 as SQVTM and CDR2 as ANQGSEA. The CDR3: CSVLIGIPYEQYF. CDR3 sequence (DNA): TGCAGCGTCTTAATCGGGATCCCCTACGAGCAGTACTTC.